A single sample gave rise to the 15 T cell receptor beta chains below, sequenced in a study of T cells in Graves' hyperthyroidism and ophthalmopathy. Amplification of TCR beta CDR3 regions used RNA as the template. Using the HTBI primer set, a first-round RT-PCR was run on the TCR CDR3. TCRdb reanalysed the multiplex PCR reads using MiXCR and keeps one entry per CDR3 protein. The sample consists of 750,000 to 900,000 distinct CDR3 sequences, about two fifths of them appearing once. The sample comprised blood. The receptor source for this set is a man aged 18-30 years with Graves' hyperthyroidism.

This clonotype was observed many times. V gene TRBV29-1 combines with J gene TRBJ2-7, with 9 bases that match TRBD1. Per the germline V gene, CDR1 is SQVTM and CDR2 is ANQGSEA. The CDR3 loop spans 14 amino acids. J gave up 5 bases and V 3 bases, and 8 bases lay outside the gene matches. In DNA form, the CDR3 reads TGCAGCGTTGATGACGGACAGGGGTCCCACGAGCAGTACTTC. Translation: CSVDDGQGSHEQYF.

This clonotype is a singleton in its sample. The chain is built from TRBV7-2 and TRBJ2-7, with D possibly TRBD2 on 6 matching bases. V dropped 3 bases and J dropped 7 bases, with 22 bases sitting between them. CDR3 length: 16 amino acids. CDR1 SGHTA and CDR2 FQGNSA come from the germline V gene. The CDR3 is CASSFAHTSPFREQYF. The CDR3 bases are TGTGCCAGCAGCTTCGCCCACACTAGCCCTTTTAGAGAGCAGTACTTC.

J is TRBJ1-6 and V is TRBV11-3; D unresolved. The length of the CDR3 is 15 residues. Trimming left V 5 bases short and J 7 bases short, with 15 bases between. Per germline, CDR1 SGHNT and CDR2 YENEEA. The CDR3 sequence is CASSGVSSGNSPLHF. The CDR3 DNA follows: TGTGCCAGCAGCGGTGTTTCCTCTGGCAATTCACCCCTCCACTTT.

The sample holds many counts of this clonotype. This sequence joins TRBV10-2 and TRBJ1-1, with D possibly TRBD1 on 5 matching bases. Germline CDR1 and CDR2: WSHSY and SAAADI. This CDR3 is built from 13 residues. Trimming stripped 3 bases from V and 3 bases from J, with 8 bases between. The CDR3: CASSDRGDTEAFF. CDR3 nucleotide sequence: TGCGCCAGCAGTGATCGGGGGGACACTGAAGCTTTCTTT.

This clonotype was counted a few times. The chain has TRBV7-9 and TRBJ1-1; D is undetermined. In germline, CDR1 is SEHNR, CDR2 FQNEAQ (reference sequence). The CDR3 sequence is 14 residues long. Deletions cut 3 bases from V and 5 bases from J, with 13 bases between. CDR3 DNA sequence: TGTGCCAGCAGCTTGAGGTGGGGTAGGACTGAAGCTTTCTTT. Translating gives CASSLRWGRTEAFF.

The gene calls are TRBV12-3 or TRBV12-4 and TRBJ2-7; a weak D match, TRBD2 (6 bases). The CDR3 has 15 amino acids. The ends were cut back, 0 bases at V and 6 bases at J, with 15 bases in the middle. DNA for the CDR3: TGTGCCAGCAGTTTAGCGGCGGGGCCCTTGGGCGAGCAGTACTTC. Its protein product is CASSLAAGPLGEQYF.

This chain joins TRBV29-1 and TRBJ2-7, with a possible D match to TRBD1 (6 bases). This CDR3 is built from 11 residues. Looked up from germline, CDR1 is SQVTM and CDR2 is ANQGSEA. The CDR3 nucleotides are TGCAACGCTTTACAGGGAGACGAGCAGTACTTC. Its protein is CNALQGDEQYF.

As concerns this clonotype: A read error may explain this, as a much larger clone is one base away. CDR3 residues: CSARNIYQPQHF. In DNA, the CDR3 is TGCAGTGCTAGGAACATTTATCAGCCCCAGCATTTT. The gene calls are TRBV20-1 and TRBJ1-5; no firm D call. Per the germline V gene, CDR1 is DFQATT and CDR2 is SNEGSKA (reference sequence). V lost 3 bases and J 5 bases, leaving 8 bases between the germline ends. The CDR3 extends over 12 amino acids.

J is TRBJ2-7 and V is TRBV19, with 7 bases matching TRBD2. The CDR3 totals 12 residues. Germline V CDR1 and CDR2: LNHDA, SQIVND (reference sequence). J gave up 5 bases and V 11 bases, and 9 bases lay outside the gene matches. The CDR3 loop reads CAWGGLTDEQYF. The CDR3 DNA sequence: TGTGCCTGGGGGGGACTGACGGACGAGCAGTACTTC.

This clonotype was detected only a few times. The CDR3 sequence is CSATPGSGANVLTF. DNA for the CDR3: TGCAGTGCCACCCCCGGGTCTGGGGCCAACGTCCTGACTTTC. The chain uses TRBV20-1 and TRBJ2-6; D unclear. Trimming pared 6 bases from V and 1 base from J, leaving 10 bases between. CDR1 is DFQATT, CDR2 SNEGSKA, per germline (reference sequence). The CDR3 contains 14 residues.

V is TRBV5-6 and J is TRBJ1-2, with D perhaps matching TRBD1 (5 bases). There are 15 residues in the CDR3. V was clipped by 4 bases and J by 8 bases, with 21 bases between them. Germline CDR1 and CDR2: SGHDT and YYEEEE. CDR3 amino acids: CASSPTGTGLKGYTF. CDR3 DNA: TGTGCCAGCAGCCCTACCGGGACCGGCCTAAAGGGCTACACCTTC.

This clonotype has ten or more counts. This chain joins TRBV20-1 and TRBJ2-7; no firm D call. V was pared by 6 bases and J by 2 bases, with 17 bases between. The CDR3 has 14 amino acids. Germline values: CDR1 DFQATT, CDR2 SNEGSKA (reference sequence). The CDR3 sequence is CSAIPLGRPYEQYF. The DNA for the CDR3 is TGCAGTGCGATCCCCCTAGGGCGCCCCTACGAGCAGTACTTC.

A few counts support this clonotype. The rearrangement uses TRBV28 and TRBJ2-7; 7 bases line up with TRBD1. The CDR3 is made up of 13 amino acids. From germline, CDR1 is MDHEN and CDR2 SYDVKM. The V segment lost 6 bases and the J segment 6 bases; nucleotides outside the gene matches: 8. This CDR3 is CASSYRQGREQYF. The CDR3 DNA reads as TGTGCCAGCAGCTACCGACAGGGTCGCGAGCAGTACTTC.

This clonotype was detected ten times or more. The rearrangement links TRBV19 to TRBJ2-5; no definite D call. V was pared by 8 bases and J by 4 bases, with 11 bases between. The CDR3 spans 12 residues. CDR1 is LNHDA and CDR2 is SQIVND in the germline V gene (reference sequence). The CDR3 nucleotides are TGTGCCAGTCGGGCGGATACAGAGACCCAGTACTTC. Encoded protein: CASRADTETQYF.

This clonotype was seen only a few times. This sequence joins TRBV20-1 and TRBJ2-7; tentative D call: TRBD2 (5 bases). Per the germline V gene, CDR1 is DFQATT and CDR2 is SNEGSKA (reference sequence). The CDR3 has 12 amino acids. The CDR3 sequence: CSAGQPRGEQYF. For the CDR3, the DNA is TGCAGCGCGGGCCAGCCCCGGGGCGAGCAGTACTTC.